These 27 T cell receptor beta chains were sequenced from one sample in a study of shared clonotypes between healthy human individuals. Assay used: immunoSEQ multiplex PCR; TCRdb lists only in-frame clones, some missing. Of some 2,000,000 clones in the sample, approximately 96% are singletons; the top ten hold 0.13%. Sequenced material: naive CD4+ T cells sorted from blood. The subset denotes: CD45RA+ positively selected. The source of these receptors is a man between 18 and 35 years old in good health.

The CDR3 reads CASSSQGGNQPQHF. For the CDR3, the DNA is TGTGCCAGCAGCTCACAGGGGGGCAATCAGCCCCAGCATTTT. This chain joins TRBV7-9 and TRBJ1-5, with TRBD1 identical over 8 bases. The CDR3 runs 14 residues. CDR1 is SEHNR, CDR2 FQNEAQ, per germline (reference sequence). Germline trimming cut 4 bases from V and 2 bases from J; bases unmatched to any gene: 1.

This clone was recorded only once. The rearrangement links TRBV7-2 to TRBJ2-1; a weak D match, TRBD2 (6 bases). Trimming cost V 5 bases and J 6 bases, with 14 bases left between them. This CDR3 is 14 amino acids long. Germline V gene sequence: CDR1 SGHTA, CDR2 FQGNSA. CDR3 sequence (DNA): TGTGCCAGCAGCCAATGGGCTAGCGTCAATGAGCAGTTCTTC. Protein sequence: CASSQWASVNEQFF.

This chain uses TRBV7-9 with TRBJ1-2; 8 positions agree with TRBD1. V lost 5 bases and J lost 3; bases outside the gene matches: 17. Germline CDR1 SEHNR, CDR2 FQNEAQ (reference sequence). The CDR3 runs 18 residues. The CDR3 protein is CASSQRGGQVARYYGYTF. CDR3 sequence (DNA): TGTGCCAGCAGCCAAAGAGGGGGACAGGTGGCTCGATACTATGGCTACACCTTC.

CDR3 nucleotide sequence: TGTGCCAGCAGCTTAGCGGGAGGGCCGCAGGGGGAGCAGTTCTTC. This encodes CASSLAGGPQGEQFF. This chain joins TRBV7-2 and TRBJ2-1; D may be TRBD2 (7 bases). CDR1 and CDR2 from the germline V gene are SGHTA and FQGNSA. This CDR3 region has 15 residues. The ends were cut back, 0 bases at V and 10 bases at J, with 16 bases in the middle.

The rearrangement joins TRBV29-1 to TRBJ2-1; TRBD2 aligns across 7 bases. Looked up from germline, CDR1 is SQVTM and CDR2 is ANQGSEA. Trimming cost V 2 bases and J 7 bases; bases outside gene matches: 11. The CDR3 loop spans 15 amino acids. The CDR3 spells CSVESSSGKWNEQFF. The CDR3, as DNA: TGCAGCGTTGAATCATCCAGCGGGAAGTGGAATGAGCAGTTCTTC.

V and J are TRBV18 and TRBJ1-4, with D perhaps matching TRBD1 (5 bases). Between the trimmed V and J ends, which lost 3 bases and 5 bases, there was a span of 13 bases. Germline V gene sequence: CDR1 KGHSH, CDR2 LQKENI. The CDR3 totals 15 residues. Here the CDR3 reads CASSPGGTLNEKLFF. In DNA, the CDR3 is TGTGCCAGCTCACCTGGGGGGACCCTAAATGAAAAACTGTTTTTT.

Worth noting for this clone: Other DNA sequences of this sample code for an identical CDR3. The chain is built from TRBV25-1 and TRBJ2-5; possibly TRBD2 for D (6 bases). Trimming cost V 3 bases and J 4 bases, with 9 bases left between them. CDR1 is MGHDK and CDR2 is SYGVNS in the germline V gene. This CDR3 is 13 amino acids long. CDR3 DNA: TGTGCCAGCAGTGAGGGGGGAGTAGAGACCCAGTACTTC. Amino acids: CASSEGGVETQYF.

V is TRBV5-1 and J is TRBJ2-5; D gene uncertain. The CDR3 is made up of 15 amino acids. Looked up from germline, CDR1 is SGHRS and CDR2 is YFSETQ. V dropped 5 bases and J dropped 0 bases, with 14 bases sitting between them. The DNA of the CDR3 is TGCGCCAGCAGATATGAGTCCGGATACCAAGAGACCCAGTACTTC. Its protein product is CASRYESGYQETQYF. Filled out from reference TRBV5-1 and TRBJ2-5, the complete variable domain reads KAGVTQTPRYLIKTRGQQVTLSCSPISGHRSVSWYQQTPGQGLQFLFEYFSETQRNKGNFPGRFSGRQFSNSRSEMNVSTLELGDSALYLCASRYESGYQETQYFGPGTRLLVL.

The genes are TRBV10-3 and TRBJ1-1; 9 bases line up with TRBD1. Germline-derived CDR1 and CDR2 are ENHRY and SYGVKD. This CDR3 contains 15 residues. V lost 10 bases, J lost 0 bases, and 9 bases stayed unmatched. The CDR3 loop is CATTLTGGLNTEAFF. CDR3 nucleotides: TGTGCCACGACCCTAACAGGGGGCCTGAACACTGAAGCTTTCTTT.

The chain uses TRBV28 and TRBJ1-5; D may be TRBD1 (5 bases). The V gene's germline CDR1 is MDHEN and CDR2 SYDVKM. There are 15 residues in the CDR3. Trimming took 6 bases from V and 4 from J, leaving 16 bases between them. The CDR3 DNA reads TGTGCCAGCAGGGGGGACGGAGGGCCAAATCAGCCCCAGCATTTT. Translating gives CASRGDGGPNQPQHF.

The chain links TRBV11-1 to TRBJ2-7; TRBD1 is a possible D gene (5 bases). Germline V gene lookup returns CDR1 SGHAT and CDR2 FQDESV (reference sequence). The CDR3 loop spans 15 amino acids. Deletions cut 5 bases from V and 3 bases from J, with 17 bases between. The CDR3 spells CASSPAPTAVYEQYF. CDR3 nucleotide sequence: TGTGCCAGCAGCCCGGCGCCGACAGCCGTCTACGAGCAGTACTTC.

The rearrangement joins TRBV19 to TRBJ1-2; D may be TRBD1 (5 bases). Trimming pared 5 bases from V and 5 bases from J, leaving 18 bases between. CDR1 and CDR2 from the germline V gene are LNHDA and SQIVND (reference sequence). CDR3 size: 15 residues. The CDR3: CASSLTLPGLYGYTF. CDR3 bases: TGTGCCAGTAGTCTCACCCTTCCAGGGCTTTATGGCTACACCTTC.

The CDR3 sequence is CASSPLSGNKNIQYF. CDR3 bases: TGTGCCAGCTCACCACTTTCAGGGAACAAAAACATTCAGTACTTC. The chain employs TRBV18 and TRBJ2-4; a possible D gene is TRBD1 (5 bases). In germline, CDR1 is KGHSH, CDR2 LQKENI. Trimming cost V 1 base and J 3 bases, with 10 bases left between them. CDR3 length: 15 amino acids.

The CDR3, as DNA: TGCGCCAGCAGCCGACAGGATGCCGGCTACGAGCAGTACTTC. Protein: CASSRQDAGYEQYF. The rearrangement joins TRBV5-1 to TRBJ2-7; possible D gene TRBD1, 6 bases. CDR1 and CDR2 (germline): SGHRS, YFSETQ. This CDR3 has 14 amino acids. V shed 4 bases and J shed 3 bases, with 14 bases lying between them. Variable domain in full (rest from reference TRBV5-1 and TRBJ2-7): KAGVTQTPRYLIKTRGQQVTLSCSPISGHRSVSWYQQTPGQGLQFLFEYFSETQRNKGNFPGRFSGRQFSNSRSEMNVSTLELGDSALYLCASSRQDAGYEQYFGPGTRLTVT.

With respect to this clone: Other nucleotide sequences in the sample specify the same CDR3. The chain joins TRBV9 to TRBJ2-1, with TRBD1 as a possible D gene (6 bases). The germline V and J ends were trimmed by 0 bases and 7 bases, with 11 bases remaining between them. The CDR3 is made up of 14 amino acids. Germline V lookup: CDR1 SGDLS, CDR2 YYNGEE. The CDR3 coding sequence is TGTGCCAGCAGCGTAGAAGGCAGGGGAAATGAGCAGTTCTTC. Translation: CASSVEGRGNEQFF. Filled out from reference TRBV9 and TRBJ2-1, the complete variable domain reads DSGVTQTPKHLITATGQRVTLRCSPRSGDLSVYWYQQSLDQGLQFLIQYYNGEERAKGNILERFSAQQFPDLHSELNLSSLELGDSALYFCASSVEGRGNEQFFGPGTRLTVL.

The chain has TRBV7-8 and TRBJ2-5; tentative D call: TRBD1 (6 bases). The CDR3 sequence is 13 residues long. The germline CDR1 and CDR2 sequences are SGHVS and FQNEAQ. Trimming left V 5 bases short and J 5 bases short, with 12 bases between. As DNA, the CDR3 is TGTGCCAGCAGCCTCGGGACAATGGAGACCCAGTACTTC. Its protein product is CASSLGTMETQYF.

Worth noting for this clone: The same CDR3 is also encoded by other DNA sequences in this sample. The chain joins TRBV10-3 to TRBJ1-2; unclear D gene. Germline loops: CDR1 ENHRY, CDR2 SYGVKD. Trimming removed 3 bases at V and 4 bases at J, with 6 bases between. The CDR3 is made up of 12 amino acids. In DNA form, the CDR3 reads TGTGCCATCAGTGAAAAAGGCTATGGCTACACCTTC. Amino acids: CAISEKGYGYTF.

V gene TRBV2 combines with J gene TRBJ2-1, with D hard to call. Trimming shortened V by 4 bases and J by 7 bases, and 5 bases separated the two germline ends. The V gene's germline CDR1 is SNHLY and CDR2 FYNNEI. There are 11 residues in the CDR3. The CDR3 DNA follows: TGTGCCAGCAGTGCCAATAATGAGCAGTTCTTC. This sequence encodes CASSANNEQFF.

The gene calls are TRBV6-1 and TRBJ2-7, with 8 bases lining up with TRBD1. With V trimmed by 6 bases and J by 4 bases, 11 bases remained unmatched. The CDR3 runs 15 residues. The germline gives CDR1 MNHNS, CDR2 SASEGT. The CDR3 nucleotides read TGTGCCAGCAGCGAGCGGACAGGGCTCGTATACGAGCAGTACTTC. Its protein is CASSERTGLVYEQYF.

The gene calls are TRBV11-2 and TRBJ2-7; 8 nucleotides align to TRBD2. Germline trimming cut 1 base from V and 6 bases from J; bases unmatched to any gene: 2. The CDR3 sequence is 13 residues long. CDR1 is SGHAT, CDR2 FQNNGV, per germline. The CDR3 bases are TGTGCCAGCAGCTTAGTACGGGGGGGCGAGCAGTACTTC. Amino acids: CASSLVRGGEQYF.

The rearrangement uses TRBV7-3 and TRBJ2-1; D is perhaps TRBD1 (6 bases). Germline loops: CDR1 SGHTA, CDR2 FQGTGA. The CDR3 loop spans 18 amino acids. V was shortened by 4 bases and J by 0 bases, with 19 bases between the two germline ends. The CDR3 DNA is TGTGCCAGCAGCTCCCCCGGGACACGATCATCCTCCTACAATGAGCAGTTCTTC. Translating it yields CASSSPGTRSSSYNEQFF.

For this clone: The sample holds other DNA sequences that translate to the same CDR3. The chain employs TRBV10-3 and TRBJ2-3, with D possibly being TRBD2 (6 bases). The CDR3 is made up of 15 amino acids. With 4 bases removed from V and 1 base from J, the gap between germline ends came to 12 bases. Germline V CDR1 and CDR2: ENHRY, SYGVKD. Here the CDR3 DNA reads TGTGCCATCAGTGCGGGGGACCGGGGCACAGATACGCAGTATTTT. This sequence encodes CAISAGDRGTDTQYF.

The chain couples TRBV18 to TRBJ2-1; no firm D call. V shed 3 bases and J shed 7 bases, with 4 bases lying between them. The germline V gene has CDR1 KGHSH and CDR2 LQKENI. The CDR3 length is 11 residues. CDR3 protein: CASSPANEQFF. For the CDR3, the DNA is TGTGCCAGCTCACCTGCAAATGAGCAGTTCTTC.

For the CDR3, the DNA is TGTGCCAGCAGTGCTGACCGGTGGGCCTACGAGCAGTACTTC. This encodes CASSADRWAYEQYF. The chain employs TRBV2 and TRBJ2-7; the D is unclear. The germline V and J ends were trimmed by 4 bases and 2 bases, with 12 bases remaining between them. From germline, CDR1 is SNHLY and CDR2 FYNNEI. This CDR3 has 14 amino acids.

Note on this clone: One end of the junction fails to match germline, which may point to a read error. The rearrangement links TRBV9 to TRBJ1-1, with D unresolved. Germline CDR1 and CDR2: SGDLS and YYNGEE. This CDR3 region has 14 residues. The CDR3 DNA reads TGTGCCAGCGGCGTCCCTCCGGTTCCCACTGAAGCTTTCTTT. This translates into CASGVPPVPTEAFF.

The chain recombines TRBV7-8 with TRBJ2-3; D assignment may be TRBD1 or TRBD2 (5 bases each). The CDR3 sequence is 15 residues long. CDR1 is SGHVS, CDR2 FQNEAQ, per germline. The germline V and J ends were trimmed by 2 bases and 0 bases, with 9 bases remaining between them. For the CDR3, the DNA is TGTGCCAGCAGCTTAAGGTGGGACAGCACAGATACGCAGTATTTT. Translation: CASSLRWDSTDTQYF.

The chain couples TRBV25-1 to TRBJ1-1; 12 bases map to TRBD1. Trimming cost V 5 bases and J 1 base; bases outside gene matches: 5. The germline gives CDR1 MGHDK, CDR2 SYGVNS. The CDR3 is 16 amino acids. Written as DNA, the CDR3 is TGTGCCAGCAGTCCGGGACAGGGGGCCCAGAACACTGAAGCTTTCTTT. It is translated as CASSPGQGAQNTEAFF. Full variable domain (outside the CDR3, taken from reference TRBV25-1 and TRBJ1-1): EADIYQTPRYLVIGTGKKITLECSQTMGHDKMYWYQQDPGMELHLIHYSYGVNSTEKGDLSSESTVSRIRTEHFPLTLESARPSHTSQYLCASSPGQGAQNTEAFFGQGTRLTVV.